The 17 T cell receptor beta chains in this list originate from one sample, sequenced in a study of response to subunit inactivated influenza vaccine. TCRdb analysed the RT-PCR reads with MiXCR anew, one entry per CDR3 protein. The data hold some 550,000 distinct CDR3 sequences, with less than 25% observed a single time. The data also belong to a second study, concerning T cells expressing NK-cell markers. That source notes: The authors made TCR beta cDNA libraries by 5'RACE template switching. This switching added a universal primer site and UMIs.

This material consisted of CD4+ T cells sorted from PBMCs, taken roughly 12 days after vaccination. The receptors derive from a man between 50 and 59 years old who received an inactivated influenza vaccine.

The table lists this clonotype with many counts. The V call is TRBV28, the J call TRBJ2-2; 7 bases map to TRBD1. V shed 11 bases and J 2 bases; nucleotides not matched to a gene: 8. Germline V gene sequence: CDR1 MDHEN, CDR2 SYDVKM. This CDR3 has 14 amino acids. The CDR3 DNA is TGTGCCGGGGCAAGGGGGCTTAACACCGGGGAGCTGTTTTTT. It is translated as CAGARGLNTGELFF.

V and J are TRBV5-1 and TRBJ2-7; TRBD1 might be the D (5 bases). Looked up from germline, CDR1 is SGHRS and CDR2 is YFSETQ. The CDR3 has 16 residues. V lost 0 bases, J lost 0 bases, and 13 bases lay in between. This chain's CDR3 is CASSLESRASSYEQYF. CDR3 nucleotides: TGCGCCAGCAGCTTGGAGTCCAGGGCGAGCTCCTACGAGCAGTACTTC.

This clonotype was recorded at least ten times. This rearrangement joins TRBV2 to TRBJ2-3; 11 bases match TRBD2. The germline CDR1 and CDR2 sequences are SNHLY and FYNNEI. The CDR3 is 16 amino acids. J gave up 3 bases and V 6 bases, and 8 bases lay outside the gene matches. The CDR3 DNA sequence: TGTGCCAGCAGCCCCCTAGGACTAGCGGGTACAGATACGCAGTATTTT. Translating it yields CASSPLGLAGTDTQYF.

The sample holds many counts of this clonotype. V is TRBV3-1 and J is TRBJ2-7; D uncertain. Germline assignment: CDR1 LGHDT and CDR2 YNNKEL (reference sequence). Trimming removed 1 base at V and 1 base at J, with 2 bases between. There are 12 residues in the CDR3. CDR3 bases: TGTGCCAGCAGCCAAGTTTCCTACGAGCAGTACTTC. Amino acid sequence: CASSQVSYEQYF.

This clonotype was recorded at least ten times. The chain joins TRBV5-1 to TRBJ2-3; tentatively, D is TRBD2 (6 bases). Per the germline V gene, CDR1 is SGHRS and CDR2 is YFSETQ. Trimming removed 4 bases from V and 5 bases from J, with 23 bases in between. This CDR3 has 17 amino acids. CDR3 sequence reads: CASSQAPLAATRDTQYF. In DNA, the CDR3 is TGCGCCAGCAGCCAAGCGCCACTAGCAGCAACACGAGATACGCAGTATTTT.

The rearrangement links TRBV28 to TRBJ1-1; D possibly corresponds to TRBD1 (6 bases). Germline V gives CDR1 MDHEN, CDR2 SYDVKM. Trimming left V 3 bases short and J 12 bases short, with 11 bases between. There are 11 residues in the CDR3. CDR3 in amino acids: CASSLGRGTFF. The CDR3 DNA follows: TGTGCCAGCAGTTTGGGCAGGGGAACTTTCTTT.

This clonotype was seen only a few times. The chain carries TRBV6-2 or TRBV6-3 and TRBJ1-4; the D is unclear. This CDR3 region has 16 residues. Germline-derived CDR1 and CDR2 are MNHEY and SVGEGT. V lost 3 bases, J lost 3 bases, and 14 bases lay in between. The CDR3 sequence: CASSYRGGNANEKLFF. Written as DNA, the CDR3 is TGTGCCAGCAGTTATCGAGGAGGCAACGCTAATGAAAAACTGTTTTTT.

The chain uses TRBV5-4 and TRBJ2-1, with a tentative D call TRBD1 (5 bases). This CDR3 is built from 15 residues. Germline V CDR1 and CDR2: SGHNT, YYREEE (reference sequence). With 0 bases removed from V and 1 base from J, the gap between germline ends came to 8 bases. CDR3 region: CASSLEQESYNEQFF. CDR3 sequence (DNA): TGTGCCAGCAGCTTGGAACAGGAATCCTACAATGAGCAGTTCTTC.

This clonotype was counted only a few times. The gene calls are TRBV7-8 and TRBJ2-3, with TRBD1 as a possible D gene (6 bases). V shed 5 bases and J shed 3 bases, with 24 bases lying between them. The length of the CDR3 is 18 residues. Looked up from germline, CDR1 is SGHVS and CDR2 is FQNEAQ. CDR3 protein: CASSRHGDFGTRTDTQYF. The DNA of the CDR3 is TGTGCCAGCAGCCGCCACGGAGATTTCGGGACAAGGACAGATACGCAGTATTTT. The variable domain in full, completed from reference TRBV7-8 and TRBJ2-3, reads GAGVSQSPRYKVAKRGQDVALRCDPISGHVSLFWYQQALGQGPEFLTYFQNEAQLDKSGLPSDRFFAERPEGSVSTLKIQRTQQEDSAVYLCASSRHGDFGTRTDTQYFGPGTRLTVL.

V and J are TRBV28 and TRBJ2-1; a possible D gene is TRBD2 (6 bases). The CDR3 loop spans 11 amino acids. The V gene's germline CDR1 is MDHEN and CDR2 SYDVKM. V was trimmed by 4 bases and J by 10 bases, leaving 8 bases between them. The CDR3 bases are TGTGCCAGCAGTTGGGACTTCGAGCAGTTCTTC. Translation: CASSWDFEQFF. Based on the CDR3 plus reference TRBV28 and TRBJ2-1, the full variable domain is DVKVTQSSRYLVKRTGEKVFLECVQDMDHENMFWYRQDPGLGLRLIYFSYDVKMKEKGDIPEGYSVSREKKERFSLILESASTNQTSMYLCASSWDFEQFFGPGTRLTVL.

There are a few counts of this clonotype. CDR3 bases: TGTGCCAGTACTAGGGGGCTCAACACCGGGGAGCTGTTTTTT. Protein: CASTRGLNTGELFF. This chain uses TRBV19 with TRBJ2-2; 7 positions agree with TRBD1. The CDR3 has 14 amino acids. V lost 7 bases to trimming and J lost 2 bases; unmatched junction nucleotides: 4. The germline V gene has CDR1 LNHDA and CDR2 SQIVND (reference sequence).

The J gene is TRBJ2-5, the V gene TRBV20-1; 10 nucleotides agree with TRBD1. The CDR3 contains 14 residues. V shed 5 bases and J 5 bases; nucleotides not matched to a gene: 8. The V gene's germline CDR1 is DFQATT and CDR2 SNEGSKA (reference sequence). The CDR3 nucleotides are TGCAGTGCTCCAAGGACAGGGGGTCGGGAGACCCAGTACTTC. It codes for CSAPRTGGRETQYF.

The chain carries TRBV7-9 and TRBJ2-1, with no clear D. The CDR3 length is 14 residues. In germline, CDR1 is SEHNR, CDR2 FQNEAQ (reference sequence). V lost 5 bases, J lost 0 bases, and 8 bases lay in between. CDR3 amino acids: CASSPQLSYNEQFF. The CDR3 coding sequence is TGTGCCAGCAGCCCACAACTCTCCTACAATGAGCAGTTCTTC. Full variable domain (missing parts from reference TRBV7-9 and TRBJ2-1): DTGVSQNPRHKITKRGQNVTFRCDPISEHNRLYWYRQTLGQGPEFLTYFQNEAQLEKSRLLSDRFSAERPKGSFSTLEIQRTEQGDSAMYLCASSPQLSYNEQFFGPGTRLTVL.

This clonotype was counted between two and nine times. The CDR3 loop reads CATSRDKAGDQPQHF. DNA for the CDR3: TGTGCCACCAGCAGAGATAAAGCAGGGGATCAGCCCCAGCATTTT. J is TRBJ1-5 and V is TRBV15, with TRBD1 as a possible D gene (6 bases). From germline, CDR1 is LNHNV and CDR2 YYDKDF (reference sequence). Trimming took off 0 bases at V and 5 bases at J, with 11 bases between the two ends. CDR3 length: 15 residues.

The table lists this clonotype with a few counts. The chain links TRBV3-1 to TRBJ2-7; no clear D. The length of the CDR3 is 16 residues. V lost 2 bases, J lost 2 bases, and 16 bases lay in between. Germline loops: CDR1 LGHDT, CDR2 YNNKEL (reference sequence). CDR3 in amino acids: CASSQLTGPRPYEQYF. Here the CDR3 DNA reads TGTGCCAGCAGCCAACTAACCGGCCCCCGTCCCTACGAGCAGTACTTC.

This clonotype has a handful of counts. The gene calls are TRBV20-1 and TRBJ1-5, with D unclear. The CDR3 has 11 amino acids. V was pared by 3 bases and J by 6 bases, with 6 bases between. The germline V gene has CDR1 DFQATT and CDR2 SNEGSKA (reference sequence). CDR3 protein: CSARVGQPQHF. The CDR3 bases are TGCAGTGCTAGGGTTGGTCAGCCCCAGCATTTT.

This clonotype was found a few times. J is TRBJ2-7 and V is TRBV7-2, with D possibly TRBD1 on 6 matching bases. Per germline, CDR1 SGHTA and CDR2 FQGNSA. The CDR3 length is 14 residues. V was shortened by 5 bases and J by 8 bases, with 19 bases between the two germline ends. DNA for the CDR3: TGTGCCAGCAGCCAAGGCAGGGGTCCGTACCAGCAGTACTTC. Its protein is CASSQGRGPYQQYF.